This T cell receptor beta chain was captured by sequencing in a study of T cell responses to AZD1222 COVID-19 vaccine. Whole-study results and caveats: With dominance at 160-218 and 743-854, vaccine-associated CD4 TCRs spanned spike. Variant regions that are unmutated are reportedly the target of nearly half of spike-specific TCRs.

Germline assignment: CDR1 SGHTA and CDR2 FQGNSA. The ends were cut back, 1 base at V and 1 base at J, with 8 bases in the middle. The CDR3 is made up of 14 amino acids. Method: immunoSEQ multiplex PCR; TCRdb's copy keeps in-frame clones and lacks some. The sample consists of around 100,000 clones, about 90% of them appearing once. About this clone: Its specificity is unknown.

This TCR was sampled from an adult in good health. Sequencing used peripheral blood, obtained on day 0 of AZD1222 vaccination. The chain recombines TRBV7-2 with TRBJ2-7; D unresolved. In nucleotides, the CDR3 is TGTGCCAGCAGCTTAGTGGGCGGTTCCTACGAGCAGTACTTC. Its translation is CASSLVGGSYEQYF.